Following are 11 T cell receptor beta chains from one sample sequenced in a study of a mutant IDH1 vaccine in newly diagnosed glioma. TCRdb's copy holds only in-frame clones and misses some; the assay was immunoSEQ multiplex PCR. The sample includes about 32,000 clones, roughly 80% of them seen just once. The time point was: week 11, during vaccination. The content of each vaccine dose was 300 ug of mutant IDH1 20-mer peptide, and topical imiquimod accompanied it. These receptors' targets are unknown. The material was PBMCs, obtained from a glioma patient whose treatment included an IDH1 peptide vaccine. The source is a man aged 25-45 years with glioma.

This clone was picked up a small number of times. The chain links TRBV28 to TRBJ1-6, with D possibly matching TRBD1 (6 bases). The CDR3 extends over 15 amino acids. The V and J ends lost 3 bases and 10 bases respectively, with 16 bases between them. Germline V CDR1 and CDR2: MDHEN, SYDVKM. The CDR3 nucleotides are TGTGCCAGCAGTTTGAGTGGGGGCCAAAGATCACCCCTCCACTTT. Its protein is CASSLSGGQRSPLHF.

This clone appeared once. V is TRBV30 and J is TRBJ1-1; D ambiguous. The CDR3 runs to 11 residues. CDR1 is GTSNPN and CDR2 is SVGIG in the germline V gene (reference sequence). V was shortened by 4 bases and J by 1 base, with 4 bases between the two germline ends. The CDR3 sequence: CAWKSNTEAFF. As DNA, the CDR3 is TGTGCCTGGAAATCGAACACTGAAGCTTTCTTT.

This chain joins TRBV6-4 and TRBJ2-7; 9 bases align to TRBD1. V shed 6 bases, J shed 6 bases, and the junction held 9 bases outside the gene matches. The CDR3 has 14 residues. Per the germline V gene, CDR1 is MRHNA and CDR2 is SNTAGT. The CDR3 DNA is TGTGCCAGCAGGGTTCCGGGACAGGGCAGCGAGCAGTACTTC. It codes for CASRVPGQGSEQYF.

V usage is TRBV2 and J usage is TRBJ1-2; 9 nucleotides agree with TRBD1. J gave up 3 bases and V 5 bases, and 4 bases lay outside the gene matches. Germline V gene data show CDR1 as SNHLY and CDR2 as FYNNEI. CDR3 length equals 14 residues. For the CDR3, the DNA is TGTGCCAGCAGTACTTGGACAGGGGACTATGGCTACACCTTC. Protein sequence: CASSTWTGDYGYTF.

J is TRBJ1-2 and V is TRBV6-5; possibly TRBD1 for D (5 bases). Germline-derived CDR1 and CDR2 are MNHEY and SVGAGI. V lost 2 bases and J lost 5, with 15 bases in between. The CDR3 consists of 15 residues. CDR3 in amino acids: CASSYGGPGNYGYTF. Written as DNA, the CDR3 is TGTGCCAGCAGTTACGGGGGTCCAGGGAATTATGGCTACACCTTC.

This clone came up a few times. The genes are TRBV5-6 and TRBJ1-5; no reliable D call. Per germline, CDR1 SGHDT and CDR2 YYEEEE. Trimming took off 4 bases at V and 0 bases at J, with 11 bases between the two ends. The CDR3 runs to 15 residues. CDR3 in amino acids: CASSLTADSNQPQHF. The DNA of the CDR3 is TGTGCCAGCAGCCTAACAGCGGATAGCAATCAGCCCCAGCATTTT.

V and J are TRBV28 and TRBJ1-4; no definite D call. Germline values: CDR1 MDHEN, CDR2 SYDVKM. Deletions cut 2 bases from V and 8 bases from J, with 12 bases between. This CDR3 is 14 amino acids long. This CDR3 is CASSLGTDLEKLFF. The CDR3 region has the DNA TGTGCCAGCAGTTTAGGTACGGATCTAGAAAAACTGTTTTTT. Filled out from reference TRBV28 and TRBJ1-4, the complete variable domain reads DVKVTQSSRYLVKRTGEKVFLECVQDMDHENMFWYRQDPGLGLRLIYFSYDVKMKEKGDIPEGYSVSREKKERFSLILESASTNQTSMYLCASSLGTDLEKLFFGSGTQLSVL.

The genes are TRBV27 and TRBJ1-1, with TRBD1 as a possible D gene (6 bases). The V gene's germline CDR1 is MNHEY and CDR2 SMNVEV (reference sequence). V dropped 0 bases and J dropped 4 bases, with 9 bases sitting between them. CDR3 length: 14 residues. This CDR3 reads CASSLSRGVTEAFF. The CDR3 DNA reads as TGTGCCAGCAGTTTATCGAGGGGGGTCACTGAAGCTTTCTTT.

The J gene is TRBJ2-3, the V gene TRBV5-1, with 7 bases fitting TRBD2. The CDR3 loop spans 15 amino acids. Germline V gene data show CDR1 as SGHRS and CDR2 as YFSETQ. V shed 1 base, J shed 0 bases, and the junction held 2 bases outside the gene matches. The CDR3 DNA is TGCGCCAGCAGCTTGAGTAGCGGGAGCACAGATACGCAGTATTTT. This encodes CASSLSSGSTDTQYF.

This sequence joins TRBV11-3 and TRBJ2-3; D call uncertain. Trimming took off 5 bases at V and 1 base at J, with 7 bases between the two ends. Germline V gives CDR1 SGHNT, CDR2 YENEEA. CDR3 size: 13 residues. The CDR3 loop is CASSRQGTDTQYF. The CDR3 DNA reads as TGTGCCAGCAGCCGACAAGGCACAGATACGCAGTATTTT.

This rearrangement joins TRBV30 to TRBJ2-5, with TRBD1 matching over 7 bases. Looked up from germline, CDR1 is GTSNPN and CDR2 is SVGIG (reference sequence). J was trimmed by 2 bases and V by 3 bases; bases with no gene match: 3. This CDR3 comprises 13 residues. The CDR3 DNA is TGTGCCTGGAGGGCGACAGGGCAAGAGACCCAGTACTTC. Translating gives CAWRATGQETQYF.